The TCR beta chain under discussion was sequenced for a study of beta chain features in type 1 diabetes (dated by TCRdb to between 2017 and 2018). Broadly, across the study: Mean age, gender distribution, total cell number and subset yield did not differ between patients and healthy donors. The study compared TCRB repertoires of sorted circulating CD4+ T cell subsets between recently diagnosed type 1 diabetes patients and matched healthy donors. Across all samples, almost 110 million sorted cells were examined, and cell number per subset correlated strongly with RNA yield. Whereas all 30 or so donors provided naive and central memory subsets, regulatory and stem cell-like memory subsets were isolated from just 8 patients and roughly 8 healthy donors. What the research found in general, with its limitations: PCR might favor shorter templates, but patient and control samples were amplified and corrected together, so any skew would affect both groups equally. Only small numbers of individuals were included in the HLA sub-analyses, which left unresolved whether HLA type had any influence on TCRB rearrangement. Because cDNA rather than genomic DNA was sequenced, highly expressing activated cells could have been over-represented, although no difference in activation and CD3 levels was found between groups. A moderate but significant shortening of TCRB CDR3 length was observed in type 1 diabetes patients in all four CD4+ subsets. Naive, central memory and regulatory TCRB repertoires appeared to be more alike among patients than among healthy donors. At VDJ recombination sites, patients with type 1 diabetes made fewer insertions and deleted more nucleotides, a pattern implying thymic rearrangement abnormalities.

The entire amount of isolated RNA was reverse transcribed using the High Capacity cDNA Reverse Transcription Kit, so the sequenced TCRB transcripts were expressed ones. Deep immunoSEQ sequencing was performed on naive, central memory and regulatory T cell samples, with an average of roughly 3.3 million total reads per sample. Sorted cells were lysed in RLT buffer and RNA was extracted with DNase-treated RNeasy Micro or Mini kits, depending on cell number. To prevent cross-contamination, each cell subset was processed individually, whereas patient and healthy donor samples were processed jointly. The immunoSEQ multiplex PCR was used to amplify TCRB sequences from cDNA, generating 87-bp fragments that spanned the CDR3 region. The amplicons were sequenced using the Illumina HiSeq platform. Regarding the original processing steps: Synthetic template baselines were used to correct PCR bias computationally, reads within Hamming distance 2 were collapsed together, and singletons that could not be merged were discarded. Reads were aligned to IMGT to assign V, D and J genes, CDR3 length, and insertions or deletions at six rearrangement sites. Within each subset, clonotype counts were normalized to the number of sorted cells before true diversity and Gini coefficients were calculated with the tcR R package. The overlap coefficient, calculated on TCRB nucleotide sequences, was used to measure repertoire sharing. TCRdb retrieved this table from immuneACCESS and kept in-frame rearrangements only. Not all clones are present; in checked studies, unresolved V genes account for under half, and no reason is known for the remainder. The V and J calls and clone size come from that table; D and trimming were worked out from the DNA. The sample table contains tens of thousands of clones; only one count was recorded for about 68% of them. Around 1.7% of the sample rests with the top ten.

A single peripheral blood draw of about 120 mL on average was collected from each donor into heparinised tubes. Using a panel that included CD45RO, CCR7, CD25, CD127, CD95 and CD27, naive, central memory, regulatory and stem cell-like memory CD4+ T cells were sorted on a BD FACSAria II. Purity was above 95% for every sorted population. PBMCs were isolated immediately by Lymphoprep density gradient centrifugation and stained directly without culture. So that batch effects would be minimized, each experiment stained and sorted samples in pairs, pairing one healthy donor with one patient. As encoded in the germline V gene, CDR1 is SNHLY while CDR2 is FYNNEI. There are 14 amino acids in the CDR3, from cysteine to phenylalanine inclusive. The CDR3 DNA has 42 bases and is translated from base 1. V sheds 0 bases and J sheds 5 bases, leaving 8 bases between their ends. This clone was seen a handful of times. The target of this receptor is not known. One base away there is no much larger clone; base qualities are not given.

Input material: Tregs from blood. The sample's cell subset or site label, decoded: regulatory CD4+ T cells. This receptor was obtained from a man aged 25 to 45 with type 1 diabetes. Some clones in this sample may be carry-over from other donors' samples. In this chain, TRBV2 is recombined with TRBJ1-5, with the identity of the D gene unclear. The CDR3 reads CASSEAARDQPQHF. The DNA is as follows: TGTGCCAGCAGTGAAGCCGCGCGAGATCAGCCCCAGCATTTT. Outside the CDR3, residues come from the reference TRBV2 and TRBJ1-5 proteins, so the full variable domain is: EPEVTQTPSHQVTQMGQEVILRCVPISNHLYFYWYRQILGQKVEFLVSFYNNEISEKSEIFDDQFSVERPDGSNFTLKIRSTKLEDSAMYFCASSEAARDQPQHFGDGTRLSIL.